This T cell receptor (beta chain) was sequenced for a study of T cell responses to AZD1222 COVID-19 vaccine. Study summary: Pooled in the analysis were second doses at about 4 or about 12 weeks.

As to this clone: Its antigen is unidentified.

Findings of the study overall: Breadth and depth of Spike-specific TCRs rose after two AZD1222 doses. Possibly, clonal diversity was underestimated; donors were largely white British and included more females.

Repertoires were generated with immunoSEQ multiplex PCR, while TCRdb's copy carries only in-frame clones and drops some. This sample yields roughly 160,000 clones, of which 94% are seen a single time; 0.64% belongs to the top ten. There are 13 residues in the CDR3. The V gene end was trimmed by 6 bases and the J gene end by 5 bases; junction bases not matched to a gene: 5. The germline gives CDR1 LNHDA, CDR2 SQIVND (reference sequence). Source: peripheral blood, taken on day 0 of AZD1222 vaccination. The TCR comes from an adult in good health. The rearrangement joins TRBV19 to TRBJ2-5, with 8 bases lining up with TRBD2. DNA for the CDR3: TGTGCCAGTAGACCGGGAGGGTCGGAGACCCAGTACTTC. Encoded protein: CASRPGGSETQYF.